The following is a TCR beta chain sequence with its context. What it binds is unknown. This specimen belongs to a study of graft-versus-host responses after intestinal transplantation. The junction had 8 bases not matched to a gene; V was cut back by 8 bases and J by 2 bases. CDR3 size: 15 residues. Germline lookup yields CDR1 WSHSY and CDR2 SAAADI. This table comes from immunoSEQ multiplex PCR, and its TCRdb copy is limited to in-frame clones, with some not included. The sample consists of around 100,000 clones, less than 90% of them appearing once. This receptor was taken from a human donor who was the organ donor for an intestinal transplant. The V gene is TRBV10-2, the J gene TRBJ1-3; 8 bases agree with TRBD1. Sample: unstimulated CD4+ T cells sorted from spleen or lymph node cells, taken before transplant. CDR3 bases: TGCGCCAGCTGGGACAGGTCTATGGCTGGAAACACCATATATTTT. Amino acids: CASWDRSMAGNTIYF.